The 27 T cell receptor beta chains listed next were all sequenced from one sample in a study of T cells in localized non-small cell lung cancer. TCRdb keeps only in-frame clones here, not all; method: immunoSEQ multiplex PCR. The sample yields around 30,000 clones, 90% to 95% seen once. Sequenced here: peripheral blood, sampled before any cancer treatment. The receptors here all came from a woman aged 40-69 years with stage I lung adenocarcinoma.

V gene TRBV7-9 combines with J gene TRBJ2-1; D may be TRBD1 or TRBD2 (5 bases each). CDR1 and CDR2 (germline): SEHNR, FQNEAQ (reference sequence). Trimming left V 6 bases short and J 0 bases short, with 15 bases between. This CDR3 is 16 amino acids long. The CDR3 is CASSTGRTSSYNEQFF. The CDR3 DNA sequence: TGTGCCAGCAGTACGGGGCGGACAAGCTCCTACAATGAGCAGTTCTTC. Using reference TRBV7-9 and TRBJ2-1 for the parts outside the CDR3, the full variable domain is DTGVSQNPRHKITKRGQNVTFRCDPISEHNRLYWYRQTLGQGPEFLTYFQNEAQLEKSRLLSDRFSAERPKGSFSTLEIQRTEQGDSAMYLCASSTGRTSSYNEQFFGPGTRLTVL.

The genes are TRBV5-4 and TRBJ2-1, with a tentative D call TRBD2 (6 bases). V gave up 4 bases and J gave up 6 bases, with 11 bases separating them. CDR1 is SGHNT and CDR2 is YYREEE in the germline V gene (reference sequence). The CDR3 length is 13 residues. CDR3 in DNA: TGTGCCAGCAGCCCGGGGAGGTTCAATGAGCAGTTCTTC. It codes for CASSPGRFNEQFF.

The chain joins TRBV7-6 to TRBJ2-5; no firm D call. Germline V gene sequence: CDR1 SGHVS, CDR2 FNYEAQ. V was clipped by 0 bases and J by 5 bases, with 1 base between them. The length of the CDR3 is 11 residues. DNA for the CDR3: TGTGCCAGCAGCTTAGCGGAGACCCAGTACTTC. Translation: CASSLAETQYF.

The rearrangement uses TRBV11-3 and TRBJ2-1; 7 bases match TRBD2. Per the germline V gene, CDR1 is SGHNT and CDR2 is YENEEA. This CDR3 comprises 15 residues. V shed 11 bases, J shed 0 bases, and the junction held 10 bases outside the gene matches. The CDR3 spells CASGGKSSSYNEQFF. CDR3 nucleotide sequence: TGTGCCTCGGGAGGAAAATCCTCCTCCTACAATGAGCAGTTCTTC. The whole variable domain, filled in from reference TRBV11-3 and TRBJ2-1, reads EAGVVQSPRYKIIEKKQPVAFWCNPISGHNTLYWYLQNLGQGPELLIRYENEEAVDDSQLPKDRFSAERLKGVDSTLKIQPAELGDSAVYLCASGGKSSSYNEQFFGPGTRLTVL.

The chain carries TRBV7-8 and TRBJ1-5, with TRBD1 identical over 10 bases. Germline V gene lookup returns CDR1 SGHVS and CDR2 FQNEAQ. The V gene end was trimmed by 6 bases and the J gene end by 3 bases; junction bases not matched to a gene: 11. CDR3 length: 17 amino acids. Here the CDR3 reads CASSVSGGTGVNQPQHF. The CDR3 coding sequence is TGTGCCAGCAGTGTCTCAGGAGGGACAGGGGTCAATCAGCCCCAGCATTTT.

V is TRBV7-9 and J is TRBJ2-1; unclear D gene. CDR3 length: 14 amino acids. The V and J ends lost 3 bases and 4 bases respectively, with 10 bases between them. Germline assignment: CDR1 SEHNR and CDR2 FQNEAQ (reference sequence). The CDR3 is CASSFSGPYNEQFF. CDR3 nucleotides: TGTGCCAGCAGCTTTTCCGGGCCGTACAATGAGCAGTTCTTC. The full variable domain, rest sourced from reference TRBV7-9 and TRBJ2-1, is DTGVSQNPRHKITKRGQNVTFRCDPISEHNRLYWYRQTLGQGPEFLTYFQNEAQLEKSRLLSDRFSAERPKGSFSTLEIQRTEQGDSAMYLCASSFSGPYNEQFFGPGTRLTVL.

V usage is TRBV6-6 and J usage is TRBJ1-1; 8 bases align to TRBD1. Germline V lookup: CDR1 MNHNY, CDR2 SVGAGI (reference sequence). The CDR3 has 16 amino acids. J gave up 0 bases and V 6 bases, and 9 bases lay outside the gene matches. The CDR3 protein is CASSPWTGRVNTEAFF. The CDR3 nucleotides read TGTGCCAGCAGCCCTTGGACAGGGCGAGTGAACACTGAAGCTTTCTTT.

The chain joins TRBV5-1 to TRBJ2-7; D is unclear. V gave up 0 bases and J gave up 0 bases, with 7 bases separating them. The CDR3 runs to 14 residues. The germline V gene encodes CDR1 SGHRS and CDR2 YFSETQ. The CDR3: CASSLVMGSYEQYF. The CDR3 DNA sequence: TGCGCCAGCAGCTTGGTCATGGGCTCCTACGAGCAGTACTTC.

V usage is TRBV7-9 and J usage is TRBJ1-1; 7 bases are a match to TRBD1. The CDR3 is 14 residues long. The ends lost 2 bases at V and 4 bases at J; junction bases unmatched: 4. The germline V gene has CDR1 SEHNR and CDR2 FQNEAQ (reference sequence). In DNA, the CDR3 is TGTGCCAGCAGCTTACAGGGGGTGGGCACTGAAGCTTTCTTT. Translation gives CASSLQGVGTEAFF.

The V call is TRBV7-9, the J call TRBJ2-3; either TRBD1 or TRBD2 may fit D (5 bases each). V was clipped by 1 base and J by 1 base, with 12 bases between them. Germline V gene lookup returns CDR1 SEHNR and CDR2 FQNEAQ (reference sequence). The CDR3 is 16 residues long. The CDR3 here is CASSLGLLGGTDTQYF. CDR3 coding DNA: TGTGCCAGCAGCTTAGGGCTTTTGGGGGGCACAGATACGCAGTATTTT.

CDR3 loop: CASSLARQRATTGELFF. The CDR3 region has the DNA TGTGCCAGCAGCCTAGCCCGACAGAGGGCTACCACCGGGGAGCTGTTTTTT. The V gene is TRBV11-2, the J gene TRBJ2-2, with D perhaps assigned TRBD1 or TRBD2 (5 bases each). Trimming removed 5 bases at V and 4 bases at J, with 20 bases between. From germline, CDR1 is SGHAT and CDR2 FQNNGV. The CDR3 has 17 amino acids.

This clone was counted once. The chain joins TRBV18 to TRBJ2-2, with 7 nucleotides matching TRBD1. The CDR3 extends over 14 amino acids. Per germline, CDR1 KGHSH and CDR2 LQKENI. J gave up 5 bases and V 6 bases, and 6 bases lay outside the gene matches. The CDR3 loop reads CASSRQGRTGELFF. The CDR3, as DNA: TGTGCCAGCTCGCGACAGGGACGGACCGGGGAGCTGTTTTTT.

This chain uses TRBV5-4 with TRBJ2-1; 13 bases agree with TRBD2. V dropped 4 bases and J dropped 0; count of bases not matched to a gene: 10. This CDR3 spans 19 amino acids. Germline CDR1 SGHNT, CDR2 YYREEE (reference sequence). This chain's CDR3 is CASSPRTSGRSSSYNEQFF. In nucleotides, the CDR3 is TGTGCCAGCAGCCCCCGGACTAGCGGGAGATCGAGCTCCTACAATGAGCAGTTCTTC.

CDR3 loop: CASSPRPGELFF. In nucleotides, the CDR3 is TGTGCCAGCTCACCAAGGCCCGGGGAGCTGTTTTTT. The chain combines TRBV18 with TRBJ2-2; D remains ambiguous. The V and J ends lost 2 bases and 6 bases respectively, with 4 bases between them. The germline V gene has CDR1 KGHSH and CDR2 LQKENI. This CDR3 is built from 12 residues.

This rearrangement joins TRBV29-1 to TRBJ2-3; D gene unclear. The CDR3 has 15 amino acids. V was trimmed by 6 bases and J by 0 bases, leaving 16 bases between them. Germline CDR1 and CDR2: SQVTM and ANQGSEA. The CDR3 here is CSVHLFLGSTDTQYF. The CDR3 coding sequence is TGCAGCGTCCACTTGTTTTTAGGGAGCACAGATACGCAGTATTTT.

The rearrangement joins TRBV4-3 to TRBJ1-5; 8 nucleotides align to TRBD1. J gave up 9 bases and V 3 bases, and 4 bases lay outside the gene matches. Germline V CDR1 and CDR2: LGHNA, YSLEER. This CDR3 has 13 amino acids. The CDR3 reads CASSQRQGLPQHF. CDR3 DNA sequence: TGCGCCAGCAGCCAGCGACAGGGGCTGCCCCAGCATTTT.

This clone was observed a few times. V is TRBV7-2 and J is TRBJ1-5; D is uncertain. Germline loops: CDR1 SGHTA, CDR2 FQGNSA. The V and J ends lost 2 bases and 5 bases respectively, with 7 bases between them. The CDR3 consists of 13 residues. Written as DNA, the CDR3 is TGTGCCAGCAGCTTATGGGCCGATCAGCCCCAGCATTTT. Protein product: CASSLWADQPQHF.

The gene calls are TRBV6-1 and TRBJ1-1; the D is unclear. V lost 2 bases to trimming and J lost 1 base, with 5 bases between them. Germline lookup yields CDR1 MNHNS and CDR2 SASEGT. The CDR3 is made up of 13 amino acids. The CDR3 sequence is CASSEIKNTEAFF. CDR3 in DNA: TGTGCCAGCAGTGAAATAAAGAACACTGAAGCTTTCTTT.

The chain combines TRBV18 with TRBJ1-2; D not resolved. This CDR3 comprises 16 residues. The V gene lost 6 bases and the J gene lost 0 bases, with 17 bases spanning the gap. The germline gives CDR1 KGHSH, CDR2 LQKENI. CDR3 coding DNA: TGTGCCAGCTCTAAGTCGGCGGATCCAGCTAACTATGGCTACACCTTC. Translating it yields CASSKSADPANYGYTF.

This chain uses TRBV5-1 with TRBJ2-3; 8 bases are shared with TRBD1. Germline CDR1 and CDR2: SGHRS and YFSETQ. The CDR3 is made up of 16 amino acids. The J segment lost 2 bases and the V segment lost 4 bases, leaving 9 bases of the junction unmatched. Written as DNA, the CDR3 is TGCGCCAGCAGCCTGACCCAGGGGGCCCTCACAGATACGCAGTATTTT. This encodes CASSLTQGALTDTQYF.

The chain links TRBV29-1 to TRBJ1-1, with D possibly being TRBD1 (6 bases). The CDR3 spans 14 residues. The V end lost 8 bases, the J end lost 0 bases, and 16 bases lay between the germline ends. In germline, CDR1 is SQVTM, CDR2 ANQGSEA. Here the CDR3 reads CSSRGGGVNTEAFF. The CDR3 DNA follows: TGCAGCTCGCGAGGGGGGGGAGTGAACACTGAAGCTTTCTTT.

The chain uses TRBV20-1 and TRBJ1-4; D not resolved. This CDR3 region has 11 residues. Germline loops: CDR1 DFQATT, CDR2 SNEGSKA (reference sequence). Deletions cut 4 bases from V and 6 bases from J, with 6 bases between. The CDR3 nucleotides are TGCAGTGCTATCTGGGATGAAAAACTGTTTTTT. The encoded protein is CSAIWDEKLFF.

The chain is built from TRBV19 and TRBJ2-5; a weak D match, TRBD2 (5 bases). Germline lookup yields CDR1 LNHDA and CDR2 SQIVND (reference sequence). V was cut by 3 bases and J by 1 base, with 21 bases left in between. The CDR3 runs to 18 residues. The CDR3 region is CASSISWYGEIGQETQYF. The CDR3 bases are TGTGCCAGTAGTATTTCTTGGTATGGGGAGATAGGCCAAGAGACCCAGTACTTC.

This rearrangement joins TRBV29-1 to TRBJ2-7; TRBD2 matches at 7 bases. After removal of 5 bases from V and 3 bases from J, the junction contained 4 bases not matched to a gene. This CDR3 contains 12 residues. Germline V gives CDR1 SQVTM, CDR2 ANQGSEA. For the CDR3, the DNA is TGCAGCGTTATCAGGGAGGGCTACGAGCAGTACTTC. This encodes CSVIREGYEQYF.

This chain uses TRBV6-1 with TRBJ2-3; perhaps TRBD2 as D (6 bases). V was cut by 10 bases and J by 4 bases, with 21 bases left in between. This CDR3 comprises 15 residues. The germline V gene has CDR1 MNHNS and CDR2 SASEGT. This chain's CDR3 is CATLPLTSLADTQYF. The DNA for the CDR3 is TGTGCCACCCTACCCCTTACTAGCCTAGCAGATACGCAGTATTTT.

This clone was picked up one time. The chain combines TRBV28 with TRBJ1-2; D is unresolved. The CDR3 consists of 12 residues. With 5 bases removed from V and 4 bases from J, the gap between germline ends came to 8 bases. Looked up from germline, CDR1 is MDHEN and CDR2 is SYDVKM. The CDR3 region is CASSNGLYGYTF. The CDR3 region has the DNA TGTGCCAGCAGTAATGGACTCTATGGCTACACCTTC.

The genes are TRBV5-1 and TRBJ2-1; D is unresolved. The length of the CDR3 is 16 residues. V gave up 6 bases and J gave up 2 bases, with 18 bases separating them. Germline lookup yields CDR1 SGHRS and CDR2 YFSETQ. CDR3 loop: CASKVSPQDTYNEQFF. The DNA for the CDR3 is TGCGCCAGCAAGGTTTCTCCCCAAGACACCTACAATGAGCAGTTCTTC.